One sample yielded the 9 T cell receptor beta chains listed below, sequenced in a study of blood T cell repertoires in COVID-19. Data came from immunoSEQ multiplex PCR; TCRdb stores just in-frame clones and leaves some out. Of 280,000 or so clones in the sample, 75% to 90% were seen once. The sequenced sample was peripheral blood. The origin of the receptors is a woman aged 25 to 39 who had recovered from COVID-19.

V usage is TRBV28 and J usage is TRBJ2-7; the match to TRBD2 covers 10 bases. In germline, CDR1 is MDHEN, CDR2 SYDVKM. Trimming at V came to 6 bases and at J to 2 bases, leaving 4 bases not matched to a gene. This CDR3 has 14 amino acids. Here the CDR3 DNA reads TGTGCCAGCAGATCTAGCGGGAGTGCCTACGAGCAGTACTTC. Translation gives CASRSSGSAYEQYF.

This chain links TRBV29-1 with TRBJ2-3; 7 bases align to TRBD2. Germline-derived CDR1 and CDR2 are SQVTM and ANQGSEA. The CDR3 runs to 14 residues. Trimming removed 5 bases from V and 11 bases from J; junction bases left unmatched: 16. This CDR3 is CSVSPLSSSGVQYF. The CDR3 DNA follows: TGCAGCGTTTCACCCCTCTCCTCTAGCGGCGTGCAGTATTTT.

The gene calls are TRBV7-8 and TRBJ2-7; unclear D gene. The CDR3 length is 11 residues. Germline lookup yields CDR1 SGHVS and CDR2 FQNEAQ. The V gene lost 5 bases and the J gene lost 6 bases, with 8 bases spanning the gap. The CDR3, as DNA: TGTGCCAGCAGCCTAACTTCCGAGCAGTACTTC. Translating gives CASSLTSEQYF.

V is TRBV13 and J is TRBJ2-2, with D tentatively TRBD2 (6 bases). The CDR3 covers 14 residues. The V and J ends lost 8 bases and 7 bases respectively, with 17 bases between them. Germline V gene lookup returns CDR1 PRHDT and CDR2 FYEKMQ (reference sequence). The CDR3 protein is CASSRRAGGGELFF. DNA for the CDR3: TGTGCCAGCTCCCGTCGAGCGGGTGGCGGGGAGCTGTTTTTT.

This rearrangement joins TRBV30 to TRBJ1-1; 10 bases align to TRBD1. Germline CDR1 and CDR2: GTSNPN and SVGIG (reference sequence). The trim removed 5 bases at V and 7 bases at J, leaving 10 bases unmatched. The CDR3 spans 14 residues. CDR3 in DNA: TGTGCCTGGCGACCGGGACAGGGGACATTTGAAGCTTTCTTT. Translation gives CAWRPGQGTFEAFF.

This clone was detected only once. V is TRBV18 and J is TRBJ2-5; 8 bases align to TRBD1. J lost 7 bases, V lost 4 bases, and 20 bases had no gene match. Germline values: CDR1 KGHSH, CDR2 LQKENI. The CDR3 totals 18 residues. The CDR3 DNA follows: TGTGCCAGCTCACAATTCGCCGGGACAGGAATAGGGGTAGTGACCCAGTACTTC. Translating it yields CASSQFAGTGIGVVTQYF.

The rearrangement uses TRBV19 and TRBJ2-3; 7 bases are shared with TRBD1. V dropped 6 bases and J dropped 2; count of bases not matched to a gene: 5. Germline V gene sequence: CDR1 LNHDA, CDR2 SQIVND (reference sequence). This CDR3 contains 14 residues. The CDR3 is CASRQGEYTDTQYF. As DNA, the CDR3 is TGTGCCAGTAGGCAGGGGGAATACACAGATACGCAGTATTTT.

The chain combines TRBV11-2 with TRBJ2-3; D possibly corresponds to TRBD1 (6 bases). Germline V lookup: CDR1 SGHAT, CDR2 FQNNGV. V lost 1 base and J 4 bases, leaving 15 bases between the germline ends. The CDR3 extends over 16 amino acids. CDR3 protein: CASSLGKQGSADTQYF. Here the CDR3 DNA reads TGTGCCAGCAGCTTAGGGAAACAGGGTAGTGCAGATACGCAGTATTTT.

V usage is TRBV30 and J usage is TRBJ1-6; 7 bases line up with TRBD1. The V and J ends lost 5 bases and 9 bases, in that order; junction bases with no gene match: 10. Looked up from germline, CDR1 is GTSNPN and CDR2 is SVGIG (reference sequence). The CDR3 is 14 residues long. CDR3 region: CAWSTGTDASPLHF. CDR3 nucleotides: TGTGCCTGGTCGACCGGGACAGACGCTTCACCCCTCCACTTT. Full variable domain (rest looked up from reference TRBV30 and TRBJ1-6): SQTIHQWPATLVQPVGSPLSLECTVEGTSNPNLYWYRQAAGRGLQLLFYSVGIGQISSEVPQNLSASRPQDRQFILSSKKLLLSDSGFYLCAWSTGTDASPLHFGNGTRLTVT.